These 12 T cell receptor beta chains were all obtained from the same sample, sequenced in a study of blood T cell repertoires in COVID-19. Using immunoSEQ multiplex PCR, the repertoire was profiled, and TCRdb retains in-frame clones only, with some absent. Seen here are about 170,000 clones, approximately 84% observed once, and the top ten hold about a fifth. Sequencing was carried out using peripheral blood. All receptors come from a woman aged 80 or over with acute or convalescent COVID-19.

This clone was picked up one time. The chain is built from TRBV2 and TRBJ2-1; 10 bases agree with TRBD2. CDR1 and CDR2 (germline): SNHLY, FYNNEI. J lost 0 bases, V lost 4 bases, and 9 bases had no gene match. The CDR3 is 18 amino acids. CDR3 in amino acids: CASSVTGLATGSYNEQFF. In DNA form, the CDR3 reads TGTGCCAGCAGTGTTACGGGACTAGCGACCGGCTCCTACAATGAGCAGTTCTTC. The full variable domain, completed using reference TRBV2 and TRBJ2-1, is EPEVTQTPSHQVTQMGQEVILRCVPISNHLYFYWYRQILGQKVEFLVSFYNNEISEKSEIFDDQFSVERPDGSNFTLKIRSTKLEDSAMYFCASSVTGLATGSYNEQFFGPGTRLTVL.

This chain uses TRBV6-6 with TRBJ2-5; D remains ambiguous. The CDR3 contains 14 residues. V lost 5 bases and J lost 0, with 10 bases in between. Germline CDR1 and CDR2: MNHNY and SVGAGI (reference sequence). Here the CDR3 DNA reads TGTGCCAGCAGTCGCCGACTCAACCAAGAGACCCAGTACTTC. As protein: CASSRRLNQETQYF.

This chain uses TRBV4-1 with TRBJ2-7; perhaps TRBD2 as D (5 bases). CDR3 size: 15 residues. The V gene lost 0 bases and the J gene lost 3 bases, with 12 bases spanning the gap. Germline loops: CDR1 MGHRA, CDR2 YSYEKL. CDR3 sequence reads: CASSQEGAGRYEQYF. CDR3 coding DNA: TGCGCCAGCAGCCAAGAGGGCGCGGGCCGCTACGAGCAGTACTTC.

The chain carries TRBV5-1 and TRBJ1-3; 7 positions match TRBD1. The CDR3 extends over 16 amino acids. V lost 0 bases and J lost 3; bases outside the gene matches: 6. Germline values: CDR1 SGHRS, CDR2 YFSETQ. As DNA, the CDR3 is TGCGCCAGCAGCTTGGCCTCAGGGGGAGGTGGAAACACCATATATTTT. Residues: CASSLASGGGGNTIYF.

This clone appeared a single time. The chain employs TRBV5-1 and TRBJ2-3, with 16 bases aligning to TRBD2. CDR3 size: 18 residues. CDR1 and CDR2 from the germline V gene are SGHRS and YFSETQ. V trimming: 4 bases; J trimming: 1 base; junction bases outside the gene matches: 6. CDR3: CASSTGLAGGPGTDTQYF. In DNA, the CDR3 is TGCGCCAGCAGCACGGGACTAGCGGGAGGGCCGGGCACAGATACGCAGTATTTT.

The rearrangement uses TRBV7-2 and TRBJ2-5, with no clear D. Between the trimmed V and J ends, which lost 1 base and 2 bases, there was a span of 11 bases. This CDR3 has 15 amino acids. Looked up from germline, CDR1 is SGHTA and CDR2 is FQGNSA. CDR3: CASSLVGYQQETQYF. Written as DNA, the CDR3 is TGTGCCAGCAGCTTAGTGGGCTACCAACAAGAGACCCAGTACTTC.

The V gene is TRBV19, the J gene TRBJ2-1; D may be TRBD2 (5 bases). V gave up 4 bases and J gave up 4 bases, with 14 bases separating them. From germline, CDR1 is LNHDA and CDR2 SQIVND (reference sequence). This CDR3 is built from 15 residues. CDR3: CASSRSSTRYNEQFF. Written as DNA, the CDR3 is TGTGCCAGTAGTAGGAGCTCTACTAGATACAATGAGCAGTTCTTC.

This chain links TRBV5-4 with TRBJ2-7; TRBD1 aligns across 11 bases. Germline V lookup: CDR1 SGHNT, CDR2 YYREEE (reference sequence). The trim removed 4 bases at V and 4 bases at J, leaving 4 bases unmatched. The CDR3 totals 14 residues. CDR3 sequence (DNA): TGTGCCAGCAGCAGGACAGGGGGCTTGTACGAGCAGTACTTC. It is translated as CASSRTGGLYEQYF. The full variable domain, with the rest looked up from reference TRBV5-4 and TRBJ2-7, is ETGVTQSPTHLIKTRGQQVTLRCSSQSGHNTVSWYQQALGQGPQFIFQYYREEENGRGNFPPRFSGLQFPNYSSELNVNALELDDSALYLCASSRTGGLYEQYFGPGTRLTVT.

The J gene is TRBJ2-5, the V gene TRBV5-4; 9 positions agree with TRBD2. Unmatched junction bases numbered 5, after V lost 3 bases and J lost 2 bases. Germline-derived CDR1 and CDR2 are SGHNT and YYREEE (reference sequence). CDR3 length: 15 residues. CDR3 sequence: CASSSTSGTQETQYF. The DNA for the CDR3 is TGTGCCAGCAGCTCGACTAGCGGTACTCAAGAGACCCAGTACTTC. The full variable domain, in which reference TRBV5-4 and TRBJ2-5 provide the parts outside the CDR3, is ETGVTQSPTHLIKTRGQQVTLRCSSQSGHNTVSWYQQALGQGPQFIFQYYREEENGRGNFPPRFSGLQFPNYSSELNVNALELDDSALYLCASSSTSGTQETQYFGPGTRLLVL.

The chain has TRBV12-3 or TRBV12-4 and TRBJ1-5, with 7 positions matching TRBD1. V lost 6 bases to trimming and J lost 4 bases; unmatched junction nucleotides: 3. The CDR3 contains 13 residues. CDR3 protein: CASRRQGNQPQHF. As DNA, the CDR3 is TGTGCCAGCAGGCGACAGGGAAATCAGCCCCAGCATTTT.

The V and J genes are TRBV29-1 and TRBJ2-1, with D tentatively TRBD2 (6 bases). This CDR3 comprises 13 residues. In germline, CDR1 is SQVTM, CDR2 ANQGSEA. V lost 3 bases to trimming and J lost 10 bases, with 16 bases between them. The CDR3 nucleotides are TGCAGCGTTGATGGGACTGCGGTCAGCGAGCAGTTCTTC. It codes for CSVDGTAVSEQFF.

The J gene is TRBJ1-6, the V gene TRBV5-6, with a tentative D call TRBD1 (6 bases). The germline V gene encodes CDR1 SGHDT and CDR2 YYEEEE. The CDR3 has 15 residues. V lost 0 bases to trimming and J lost 9 bases, with 13 bases between them. The CDR3 region has the DNA TGTGCCAGCAGCTTGGTTACGGGGGGCGGTTCACCCCTCCACTTT. Residues: CASSLVTGGGSPLHF.